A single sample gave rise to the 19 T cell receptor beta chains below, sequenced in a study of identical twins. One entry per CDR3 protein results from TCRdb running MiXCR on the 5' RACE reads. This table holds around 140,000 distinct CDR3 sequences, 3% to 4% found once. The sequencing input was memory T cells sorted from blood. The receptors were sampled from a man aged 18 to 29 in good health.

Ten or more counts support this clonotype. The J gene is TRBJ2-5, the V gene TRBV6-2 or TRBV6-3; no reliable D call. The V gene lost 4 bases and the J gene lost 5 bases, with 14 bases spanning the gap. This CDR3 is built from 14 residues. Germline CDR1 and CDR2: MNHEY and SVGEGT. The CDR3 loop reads CASSSGLERETQYF. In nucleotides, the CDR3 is TGTGCCAGCAGTTCGGGCTTAGAACGGGAGACCCAGTACTTC.

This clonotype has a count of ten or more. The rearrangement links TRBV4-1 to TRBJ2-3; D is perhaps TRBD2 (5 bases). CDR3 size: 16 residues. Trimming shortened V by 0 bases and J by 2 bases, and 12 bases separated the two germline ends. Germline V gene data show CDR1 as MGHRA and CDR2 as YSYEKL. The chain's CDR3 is CASSQDWTVHTDTQYF. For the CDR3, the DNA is TGCGCCAGCAGCCAAGATTGGACTGTTCACACAGATACGCAGTATTTT.

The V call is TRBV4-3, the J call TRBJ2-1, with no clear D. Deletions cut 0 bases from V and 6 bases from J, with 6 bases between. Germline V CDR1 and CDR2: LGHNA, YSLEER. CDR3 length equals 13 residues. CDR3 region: CASSQDGRNEQFF. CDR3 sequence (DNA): TGCGCCAGCAGCCAAGACGGGCGCAATGAGCAGTTCTTC.

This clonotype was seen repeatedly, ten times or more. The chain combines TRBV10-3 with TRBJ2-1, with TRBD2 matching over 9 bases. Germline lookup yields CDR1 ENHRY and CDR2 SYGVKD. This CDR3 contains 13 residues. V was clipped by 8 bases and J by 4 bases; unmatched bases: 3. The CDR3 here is CAIRLAGYNEQFF. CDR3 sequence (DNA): TGTGCCATCCGTCTAGCGGGATACAATGAGCAGTTCTTC.

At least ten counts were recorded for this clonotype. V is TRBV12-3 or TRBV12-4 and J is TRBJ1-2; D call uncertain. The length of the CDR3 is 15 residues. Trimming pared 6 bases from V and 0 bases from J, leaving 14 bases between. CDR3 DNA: TGTGCCAGCAGCCGCGACACTGCTGCTAACTATGGCTACACCTTC. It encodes CASSRDTAANYGYTF.

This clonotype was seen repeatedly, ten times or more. CDR3 amino acids: CASSFGTSGKSSIYEQYF. The DNA of the CDR3 is TGTGCCAGCAGTTTTGGGACTAGCGGGAAGTCTAGTATCTACGAGCAGTACTTC. V and J are TRBV12-3 or TRBV12-4 and TRBJ2-7; 13 bases match TRBD2. This CDR3 region has 18 residues. Trimming at V came to 3 bases and at J to 3 bases, leaving 11 bases not matched to a gene.

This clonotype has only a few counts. CDR3 in amino acids: CASSYSSGNQPQHF. The CDR3 coding sequence is TGTGCCAGCAGTTACTCATCGGGAAATCAGCCCCAGCATTTT. The rearrangement joins TRBV6-2 or TRBV6-3 to TRBJ1-5; no firm D call. The CDR3 covers 14 residues. Trimming removed 0 bases at V and 4 bases at J, with 7 bases between. CDR1 and CDR2 (germline): MNHEY, SVGEGT.

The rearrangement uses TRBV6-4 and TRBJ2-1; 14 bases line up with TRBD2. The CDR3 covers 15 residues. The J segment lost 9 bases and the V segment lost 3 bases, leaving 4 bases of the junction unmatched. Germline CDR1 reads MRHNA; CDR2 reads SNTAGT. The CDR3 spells CASSEGLAGASEQFF. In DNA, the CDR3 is TGTGCCAGCAGTGAGGGACTAGCGGGAGCGAGTGAGCAGTTCTTC.

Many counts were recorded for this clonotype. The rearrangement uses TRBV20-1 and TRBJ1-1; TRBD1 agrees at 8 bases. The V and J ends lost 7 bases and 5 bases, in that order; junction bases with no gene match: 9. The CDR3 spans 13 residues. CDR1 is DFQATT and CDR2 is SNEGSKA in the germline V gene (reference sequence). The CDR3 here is CSVGTGGGTEAFF. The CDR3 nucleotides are TGCAGTGTTGGGACAGGCGGGGGGACTGAAGCTTTCTTT.

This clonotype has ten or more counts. The CDR3 loop reads CASSQAPAGGETQYF. The CDR3 coding sequence is TGTGCCAGCAGCCAAGCCCCGGCAGGTGGGGAGACCCAGTACTTC. V usage is TRBV3-1 and J usage is TRBJ2-5; D is unclear. The germline V gene encodes CDR1 LGHDT and CDR2 YNNKEL (reference sequence). The CDR3 extends over 15 amino acids. Trimming stripped 1 base from V and 5 bases from J, with 14 bases between.

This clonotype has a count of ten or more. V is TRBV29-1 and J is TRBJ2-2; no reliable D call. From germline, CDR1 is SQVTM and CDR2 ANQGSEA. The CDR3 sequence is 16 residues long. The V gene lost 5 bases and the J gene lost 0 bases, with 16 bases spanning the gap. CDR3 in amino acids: CSVLSRVGANTGELFF. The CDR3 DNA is TGCAGCGTTTTGAGTCGGGTCGGAGCGAACACCGGGGAGCTGTTTTTT.

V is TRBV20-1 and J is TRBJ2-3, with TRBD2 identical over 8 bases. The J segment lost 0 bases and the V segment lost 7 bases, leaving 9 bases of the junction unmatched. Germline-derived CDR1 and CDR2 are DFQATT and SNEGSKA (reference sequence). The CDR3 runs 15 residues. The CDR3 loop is CSGRSSGPSTDTQYF. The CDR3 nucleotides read TGCAGTGGAAGATCTAGCGGGCCAAGCACAGATACGCAGTATTTT.

The CDR3 nucleotides read TGTGCCAGCAGTTGGGGACAGGGATTAGATGAGCAGTTCTTC. Protein sequence: CASSWGQGLDEQFF. The chain links TRBV6-5 to TRBJ2-1, with TRBD1 matching over 9 bases. Germline CDR1 reads MNHEY; CDR2 reads SVGAGI. This CDR3 has 14 residues. The J segment lost 8 bases and the V segment lost 4 bases, leaving 6 bases of the junction unmatched.

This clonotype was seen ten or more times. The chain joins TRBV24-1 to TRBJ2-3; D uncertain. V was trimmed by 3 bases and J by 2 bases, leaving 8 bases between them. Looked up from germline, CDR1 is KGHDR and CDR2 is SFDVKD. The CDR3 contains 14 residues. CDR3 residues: CATSDPRSTDTQYF. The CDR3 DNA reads TGTGCCACCAGTGATCCACGGTCCACAGATACGCAGTATTTT.

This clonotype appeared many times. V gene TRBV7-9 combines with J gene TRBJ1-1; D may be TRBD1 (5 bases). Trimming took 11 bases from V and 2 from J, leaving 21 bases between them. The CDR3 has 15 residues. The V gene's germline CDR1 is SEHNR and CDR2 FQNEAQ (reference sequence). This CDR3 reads CAETSPGTDNTEAFF. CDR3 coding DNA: TGTGCCGAAACCTCGCCCGGGACGGACAACACTGAAGCTTTCTTT.

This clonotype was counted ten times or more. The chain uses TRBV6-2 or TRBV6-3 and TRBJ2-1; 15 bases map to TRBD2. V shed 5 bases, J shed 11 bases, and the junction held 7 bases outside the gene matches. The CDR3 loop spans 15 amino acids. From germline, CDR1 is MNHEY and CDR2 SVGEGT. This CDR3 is CASSNGLAGGPKQFF. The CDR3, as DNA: TGTGCCAGCAGTAATGGACTAGCGGGAGGGCCAAAGCAGTTCTTC.

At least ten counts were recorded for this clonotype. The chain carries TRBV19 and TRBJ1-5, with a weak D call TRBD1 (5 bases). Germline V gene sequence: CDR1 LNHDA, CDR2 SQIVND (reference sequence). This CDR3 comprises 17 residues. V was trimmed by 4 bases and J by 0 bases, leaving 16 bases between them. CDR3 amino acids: CASSTLSWTSSNQPQHF. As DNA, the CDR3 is TGTGCCAGTAGTACCCTCTCCTGGACATCTAGCAATCAGCCCCAGCATTTT. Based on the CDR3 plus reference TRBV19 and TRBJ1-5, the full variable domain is DGGITQSPKYLFRKEGQNVTLSCEQNLNHDAMYWYRQDPGQGLRLIYYSQIVNDFQKGDIAEGYSVSREKKESFPLTVTSAQKNPTAFYLCASSTLSWTSSNQPQHFGDGTRLSIL.

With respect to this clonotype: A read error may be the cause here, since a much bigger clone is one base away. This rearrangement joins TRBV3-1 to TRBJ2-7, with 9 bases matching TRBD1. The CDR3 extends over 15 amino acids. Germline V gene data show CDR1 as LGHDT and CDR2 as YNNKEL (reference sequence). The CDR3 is CASKETGTGSYQQYF. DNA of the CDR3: TGTGCCAGCAAAGAAACTGGGACAGGGAGCTACCAGCAGTACTTC.

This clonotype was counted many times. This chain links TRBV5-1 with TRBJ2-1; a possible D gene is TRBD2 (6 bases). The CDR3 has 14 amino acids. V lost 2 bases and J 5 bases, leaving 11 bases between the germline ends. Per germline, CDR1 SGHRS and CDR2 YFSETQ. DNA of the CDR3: TGCGCCAGCAGCTTAGGAGGGATAAACAATGAGCAGTTCTTC. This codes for CASSLGGINNEQFF. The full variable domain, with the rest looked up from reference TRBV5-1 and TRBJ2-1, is KAGVTQTPRYLIKTRGQQVTLSCSPISGHRSVSWYQQTPGQGLQFLFEYFSETQRNKGNFPGRFSGRQFSNSRSEMNVSTLELGDSALYLCASSLGGINNEQFFGPGTRLTVL.